This T cell receptor (beta chain) was sequenced in a study of T cells expressing NK-cell markers. Study information: Sequenced donors, eight in total, included seven who were HCMV-seropositive and one who was seronegative.

Considering frequency, this clonotype is medium-sized. This CDR3 has 16 residues. CDR1 is SGDLS and CDR2 is YYNGEE in the germline V gene. TCRdb re-called the 5' RACE reads; one entry per CDR3 protein, DNA not given. This sample's table reports more than 90,000 distinct CDR3 sequences. The source is a woman aged 18 to 69 in good health. V and J are TRBV9 and TRBJ2-3; no DNA is available, so the TRBD2 call from TCRdb remains unchecked. Input material: blood T cells: a sorted CD56 or NKG2C T cell subset, CD4+ or CD8+ T cells, or bulk PBMC T cells (not recorded which). CDR3: CASSADRLAGEYTQYF.